In this sample, the clone carrying this T cell receptor (beta chain) turned up many times. Its specificity is not known. Germline trimming cut 6 bases from V and 3 bases from J; bases unmatched to any gene: 4. Germline V gives CDR1 DFQATT, CDR2 SNEGSKA (reference sequence). The CDR3 runs to 14 residues. The source of the sample is a study of early T cells in non-severe SARS-CoV-2 infection. Researchers tagged individual cDNA molecules with unique molecular identifiers. TCRdb recomputed calls from the 5' RACE reads with MiXCR, one row per CDR3 protein. Here the sample spans 23,000 or so distinct CDR3 sequences, about 5.1% being singletons. Study-wide results and limits: Anti-spike CD8 responses were favored by VDJdb matching, which missed private and CD4 specificities.

What was sequenced was whole blood. The sequence was collected from an adult who was a healthcare worker with PCR-confirmed SARS-CoV-2 infection or an uninfected control (not recorded which). This chain uses TRBV20-1 with TRBJ2-5; TRBD2 aligns across 13 bases. CDR3 loop: CSAPGLAGKETQYF. The CDR3 bases are TGCAGTGCCCCGGGACTAGCGGGGAAAGAGACCCAGTACTTC.